The T cell receptor (beta chain) described here comes from a study of Ad26.COV2.S vaccination and SARS-CoV-2 variants. Study-level findings and limits: Possibly, TCR breadth and depth analyses underestimated total T cell responses. Vaccine recipients showed a spike-specific TCR breadth that was higher than in placebo recipients. Once vaccination had occurred, spike-specific CD8+ and CD4+ T cell responses reportedly showed substantial breadth.

On this clone itself: Antigen specificity is unknown.

Here immunoSEQ multiplex PCR was the method, and the copy in TCRdb shows in-frame clones only, minus some. The sample holds over 130,000 clones, roughly 89% seen once. This CDR3 is built from 11 residues. CDR1 and CDR2 (germline): SNHLY, FYNNEI. V was trimmed by 7 bases and J by 8 bases, leaving 8 bases between them. V gene TRBV2 combines with J gene TRBJ2-2; no reliable D call. The sequencing used peripheral blood, collected after recovery from COVID-19. This receptor was identified in a human donor who had recovered from COVID-19. This CDR3 reads CASINSGELFF. DNA of the CDR3: TGTGCCAGCATAAATTCAGGGGAGCTGTTTTTT.